The 27 T cell receptor beta chains below come from one sample, sequenced in a study (dated by TCRdb to the mid-2010s). The library came from 5' RACE. Sequencing instrument: Illumina MiSeq. TCRdb cleaned the public reads at Q25 with fastp, built clones with MiXCR and kept in-frame beta chains. Each entry is one CDR3 protein sequence, shown with its most common DNA and genes. Across this sample there are approximately 12,000 distinct CDR3 sequences, with 40% to 55% seen only once. 9.5% to 15% of the sample rests with the top ten. Material: tumor-infiltrating naive CD4+ T cells sorted from the breast tumor. Reading the label with the study, this specimen's cell subset or site is: naive CD4+ T cells, CD4+CD45RA+CD25-. The receptor set was obtained from a female donor with breast cancer.

This clonotype was counted a single time. The chain has TRBV12-3 or TRBV12-4 and TRBJ2-2; 13 positions agree with TRBD2. This CDR3 is built from 15 residues. After removal of 6 bases from V and 6 bases from J, the junction contained 4 bases not matched to a gene. This chain's CDR3 is CASRLAGGPAGELFF. CDR3 nucleotides: TGTGCCAGCAGACTAGCGGGAGGGCCCGCCGGGGAGCTGTTTTTT.

The CDR3 DNA reads as TGCGCCAGCAGCGAGGAGATGAACACTGAAGCTTTCTTT. Protein sequence: CASSEEMNTEAFF. V gene TRBV10-2 combines with J gene TRBJ1-1; D is unresolved. Germline V gene sequence: CDR1 WSHSY, CDR2 SAAADI. CDR3 length equals 13 residues. Trimming left V 6 bases short and J 0 bases short, with 8 bases between.

This clonotype was seen only a few times. The V and J genes are TRBV7-9 and TRBJ2-3; D not certain. This CDR3 spans 17 amino acids. Germline V lookup: CDR1 SEHNR, CDR2 FQNEAQ (reference sequence). Trimming cost V 6 bases and J 2 bases, with 21 bases left between them. DNA for the CDR3: TGTGCCAGCAGTAAGAGACTCCCCATACAAAACACAGATACGCAGTATTTT. Translation: CASSKRLPIQNTDTQYF.

The chain recombines TRBV20-1 with TRBJ2-3; perhaps TRBD2 as D (5 bases). V dropped 1 base and J dropped 4 bases, with 12 bases sitting between them. The CDR3 extends over 14 amino acids. CDR1 is DFQATT, CDR2 SNEGSKA, per germline (reference sequence). As DNA, the CDR3 is TGCAGTGCTAGAGTAGTAGGCGGGTCAGATACGCAGTATTTT. Amino acids: CSARVVGGSDTQYF.

This clonotype appeared a few times. The chain employs TRBV12-3 or TRBV12-4 and TRBJ2-1, with TRBD2 matching over 13 bases. With 3 bases clipped from V and 7 bases from J, the junction kept 6 bases outside the gene matches. The CDR3 consists of 16 residues. CDR3 region: CASSFRPTSGRNEQFF. The CDR3 DNA sequence: TGTGCCAGCAGTTTTCGCCCGACTAGCGGGAGGAATGAGCAGTTCTTC.

V gene TRBV6-5 combines with J gene TRBJ2-3; D is undetermined. V dropped 4 bases and J dropped 2 bases, with 10 bases sitting between them. The germline gives CDR1 MNHEY, CDR2 SVGAGI. The CDR3 is made up of 14 amino acids. CDR3 coding DNA: TGTGCCAGCAGTTCGAGACACCTCACAGATACGCAGTATTTT. It yields the protein CASSSRHLTDTQYF.

J is TRBJ2-5 and V is TRBV7-6; no definite D call. The V gene's germline CDR1 is SGHVS and CDR2 FNYEAQ. CDR3 length equals 14 residues. V shed 5 bases and J shed 3 bases, with 13 bases lying between them. CDR3 coding DNA: TGTGCCAGCAGCGCCGTAAACGGAAAAGAGACCCAGTACTTC. This encodes CASSAVNGKETQYF.

The rearrangement links TRBV7-2 to TRBJ1-6; possible D gene TRBD1, 6 bases. V gave up 3 bases and J gave up 10 bases, with 7 bases separating them. This CDR3 has 12 residues. Germline CDR1 reads SGHTA; CDR2 reads FQGNSA. In DNA, the CDR3 is TGTGCCAGCAGCTTCCAGGGGTCACCCCTCCACTTT. Amino acids: CASSFQGSPLHF.

The chain has TRBV7-8 and TRBJ1-1; a weak D match, TRBD1 (5 bases). Trimming pared 2 bases from V and 10 bases from J, leaving 14 bases between. Germline V CDR1 and CDR2: SGHVS, FQNEAQ. This CDR3 spans 13 amino acids. The DNA for the CDR3 is TGTGCCAGCAGCTTACTGGGGGGTCGCGGAGCTTTCTTT. Translation gives CASSLLGGRGAFF.

The chain joins TRBV3-1 to TRBJ2-5; TRBD2 matches at 7 bases. Germline CDR1 LGHDT, CDR2 YNNKEL (reference sequence). V trimming: 5 bases; J trimming: 5 bases; junction bases outside the gene matches: 14. The CDR3 extends over 16 amino acids. Here the CDR3 reads CASSSGPQRAGETQYF. CDR3 sequence (DNA): TGTGCCAGCAGCTCAGGCCCTCAAAGAGCGGGGGAGACCCAGTACTTC.

A few counts support this clonotype. Here the CDR3 DNA reads TGTGCCAGCAGTGAGGACAGCTCCTACAATGAGCAGTTCTTC. This translates into CASSEDSSYNEQFF. The rearrangement joins TRBV6-4 to TRBJ2-1; possibly TRBD1 for D (6 bases). This CDR3 spans 14 amino acids. CDR1 is MRHNA, CDR2 SNTAGT, per germline. V shed 3 bases and J shed 0 bases, with 6 bases lying between them.

Regarding this clonotype: The junction shows a germline mismatch at one end, possibly a read error. In DNA, the CDR3 is TGTGCTAGCAGCTTATCCCAGGGGGCGGACGAGCAGTACTTC. Its translation: CASSLSQGADEQYF. This rearrangement joins TRBV7-7 to TRBJ2-7; TRBD1 agrees at 8 bases. CDR1 and CDR2 from the germline V gene are SSHAT and FNYEAQ (reference sequence). The CDR3 length is 14 residues.

The chain joins TRBV4-2 to TRBJ2-1; TRBD2 might be the D (5 bases). Germline CDR1 reads LGHNA; CDR2 reads YNFKEQ. This CDR3 is built from 15 residues. The V gene lost 2 bases and the J gene lost 3 bases, with 11 bases spanning the gap. This CDR3 is CASSQSASNYNEQFF. CDR3 sequence (DNA): TGTGCCAGCAGCCAATCGGCTAGCAACTACAATGAGCAGTTCTTC.

This clonotype was counted only a few times. The rearrangement links TRBV20-1 to TRBJ2-3, with 12 bases lining up with TRBD2. J lost 4 bases, V lost 6 bases, and 14 bases had no gene match. Germline V lookup: CDR1 DFQATT, CDR2 SNEGSKA (reference sequence). This CDR3 has 17 residues. The CDR3 protein is CSALGTSGFSVSDTQYF. The CDR3 bases are TGCAGTGCACTTGGGACTAGCGGGTTTTCTGTCTCAGATACGCAGTATTTT.

V gene TRBV10-3 combines with J gene TRBJ2-5; D might be TRBD2 (6 bases). Per the germline V gene, CDR1 is ENHRY and CDR2 is SYGVKD. Between the trimmed V and J ends, which lost 10 bases and 5 bases, there was a span of 11 bases. The CDR3 totals 11 residues. The CDR3, as DNA: TGTGCCACCGTAGCGGAGGAGACCCAGTACTTC. Translation gives CATVAEETQYF.

V gene TRBV30 combines with J gene TRBJ2-2; 9 bases are a match to TRBD2. Germline V gives CDR1 GTSNPN, CDR2 SVGIG (reference sequence). V was clipped by 8 bases and J by 5 bases; unmatched bases: 15. CDR3 length equals 16 residues. The chain's CDR3 is CARLVGGRAGTGELFF. In nucleotides, the CDR3 is TGTGCCCGCCTAGTGGGCGGGAGGGCCGGTACCGGGGAGCTGTTTTTT.

This clonotype counts as medium-sized. The V call is TRBV24-1, the J call TRBJ2-5; D is unclear. CDR1 KGHDR and CDR2 SFDVKD come from the germline V gene. Trimming removed 2 bases from V and 1 base from J, with 10 bases in between. The CDR3 totals 15 residues. DNA for the CDR3: TGTGCCACCAGTGATTGGCTCGGATCCCAAGAGACCCAGTACTTC. Protein sequence: CATSDWLGSQETQYF.

This clonotype was detected only a few times. V is TRBV7-2 and J is TRBJ2-7; D is unresolved. CDR1 and CDR2 (germline): SGHTA, FQGNSA. This CDR3 is 14 amino acids long. V lost 0 bases, J lost 2 bases, and 8 bases lay in between. CDR3 in DNA: TGTGCCAGCAGCTTAGCCCAGGCGGCCTACGAGCAGTACTTC. Protein sequence: CASSLAQAAYEQYF.

The chain combines TRBV20-1 with TRBJ2-5; D not certain. V lost 1 base, J lost 4 bases, and 7 bases lay in between. CDR1 and CDR2 from the germline V gene are DFQATT and SNEGSKA (reference sequence). The CDR3 consists of 12 residues. This chain's CDR3 is CSARGLGETQYF. The CDR3 DNA sequence: TGCAGTGCTAGAGGGCTAGGAGAGACCCAGTACTTC.

The J gene is TRBJ2-1, the V gene TRBV20-1; D might be TRBD1 (6 bases). The CDR3 length is 16 residues. Per the germline V gene, CDR1 is DFQATT and CDR2 is SNEGSKA (reference sequence). V lost 1 base and J lost 0, with 13 bases in between. The CDR3 DNA reads TGCAGTGCTAGAGGGCCCGACAGGCCCTCCTACAATGAGCAGTTCTTC. Its protein is CSARGPDRPSYNEQFF.

V usage is TRBV7-3 and J usage is TRBJ2-5; D possibly corresponds to TRBD1 (6 bases). Trimming left V 2 bases short and J 2 bases short, with 6 bases between. The CDR3 totals 13 residues. The germline V gene encodes CDR1 SGHTA and CDR2 FQGTGA. This CDR3 is CASSLGTQETQYF. CDR3 coding DNA: TGTGCCAGCAGCTTAGGGACACAAGAGACCCAGTACTTC.

V is TRBV20-1 and J is TRBJ1-2; 7 bases map to TRBD1. The CDR3 runs 13 residues. The trim removed 3 bases at V and 6 bases at J, leaving 7 bases unmatched. Germline loops: CDR1 DFQATT, CDR2 SNEGSKA (reference sequence). Here the CDR3 reads CSASRDRIDGYTF. The DNA for the CDR3 is TGCAGTGCTAGCCGGGACAGAATTGATGGCTACACCTTC.

The V gene is TRBV7-2, the J gene TRBJ1-1; D may be TRBD1 (5 bases). From germline, CDR1 is SGHTA and CDR2 FQGNSA. Trimming removed 5 bases from V and 2 bases from J, with 12 bases in between. CDR3 size: 14 residues. CDR3 in amino acids: CASSGRQTNTEAFF. The CDR3 DNA reads TGTGCCAGCAGCGGTCGACAGACAAACACTGAAGCTTTCTTT.

The chain combines TRBV28 with TRBJ1-4; 9 nucleotides align to TRBD1. V gave up 5 bases and J gave up 6 bases; unmatched junction bases: 13. The length of the CDR3 is 17 residues. Germline V lookup: CDR1 MDHEN, CDR2 SYDVKM. CDR3 region: CASSPIPPRDRDEKLFF. CDR3 in DNA: TGTGCCAGCAGTCCGATACCCCCCCGGGACAGGGATGAAAAACTGTTTTTT.

In this sample, this clonotype turned up a few times. The J gene is TRBJ2-5, the V gene TRBV29-1; no definite D call. The CDR3 contains 10 residues. The V end lost 7 bases, the J end lost 5 bases, and 8 bases lay between the germline ends. CDR1 is SQVTM and CDR2 is ANQGSEA in the germline V gene. Here the CDR3 DNA reads TGCAGCGCCGGTGGGGAGACCCAGTACTTC. Translated, it gives CSAGGETQYF.

This sequence joins TRBV4-3 and TRBJ1-2, with D unresolved. V gave up 2 bases and J gave up 4 bases, with 23 bases separating them. This CDR3 has 18 amino acids. CDR1 and CDR2 from the germline V gene are LGHNA and YSLEER. The CDR3 loop is CASSQSPSGGVSAYGYTF. CDR3 DNA sequence: TGCGCCAGCAGCCAAAGCCCCTCGGGCGGGGTGAGCGCCTATGGCTACACCTTC.

V and J are TRBV7-2 and TRBJ1-2, with D unclear. V lost 0 bases and J 8 bases, leaving 13 bases between the germline ends. The length of the CDR3 is 14 residues. Looked up from germline, CDR1 is SGHTA and CDR2 is FQGNSA. As DNA, the CDR3 is TGTGCCAGCAGCTTAGCGACGGGCGCGGTCGGCTACACCTTC. Protein sequence: CASSLATGAVGYTF.